Listed here are 20 T cell receptor beta chains from one sample, sequenced in a study of T cell repertoires in cytomegalovirus infection. Each CDR3 protein is one row after TCRdb ran MiXCR on the reads. The repertoire consists of around 70,000 distinct CDR3 sequences, with under 5% occurring once and the leading ten covering 22%. Sample: PBMCs. The source is a human donor in good health (CMV status not recorded). Some clones in this sample may be carry-over from other donors' samples.

This clonotype was counted many times. The chain uses TRBV7-9 and TRBJ2-3, with 7 bases lining up with TRBD1. The CDR3 has 15 residues. V dropped 3 bases and J dropped 3; count of bases not matched to a gene: 6. The germline CDR1 and CDR2 sequences are SEHNR and FQNEAQ (reference sequence). CDR3 sequence reads: CASSFRDRKTDTQYF. The CDR3 DNA reads TGTGCCAGCAGCTTCCGGGACAGAAAGACAGATACGCAGTATTTT.

This clonotype was recorded many times. This chain joins TRBV7-2 and TRBJ2-3; TRBD1 agrees at 9 bases. V lost 5 bases and J lost 1; bases outside the gene matches: 7. The germline gives CDR1 SGHTA, CDR2 FQGNSA. The CDR3 has 16 residues. The CDR3: CASSPRDRARTDTQYF. CDR3 nucleotide sequence: TGTGCCAGCAGCCCCCGGGACAGGGCCCGCACAGATACGCAGTATTTT.

As regards this clonotype: At one end, the junction sequence differs from germline, possibly due to a read error. V usage is TRBV28 and J usage is TRBJ2-3; TRBD1 aligns across 12 bases. The CDR3 extends over 17 amino acids. Germline V lookup: CDR1 MDHEN, CDR2 SYDVKM. The CDR3, as DNA: TGTGCCAGCACCCCCCCGGGACAGGGGGCCAGCACAGATATGCAGTATTTT. It translates to CASTPPGQGASTDMQYF.

This clonotype was seen more than once but under ten times. The rearrangement links TRBV20-1 to TRBJ2-7; a possible D gene is TRBD2 (5 bases). This CDR3 has 14 residues. Trimming cost V 7 bases and J 3 bases, with 19 bases left between them. The germline gives CDR1 DFQATT, CDR2 SNEGSKA (reference sequence). The CDR3 spells CSVLAGKYRYEQYF. For the CDR3, the DNA is TGCAGTGTTTTAGCCGGGAAATACCGCTACGAGCAGTACTTC.

V and J are TRBV6-2 or TRBV6-3 and TRBJ1-1; a weak D match, TRBD1 (5 bases). Germline V lookup: CDR1 MNHEY, CDR2 SVGEGT. Trimming removed 8 bases from V and 5 bases from J, with 18 bases in between. CDR3 length equals 14 residues. CDR3 region: CASRPPGEGTEAFF. The CDR3 region has the DNA TGTGCCAGCCGCCCCCCGGGGGAGGGTACTGAAGCTTTCTTT.

This clonotype was observed at least ten times. The junction departs from the called germline gene at one end, perhaps through a read error. The V and J genes are TRBV7-7 and TRBJ2-5; 8 bases map to TRBD1. The length of the CDR3 is 17 residues. Germline V gives CDR1 SSHAT, CDR2 FNYEAQ (reference sequence). CDR3 DNA: TGTGCTAGCAGCCTGACAGGGGCACAGAACCTACAAGAGACCCAGTACTTC. It specifies CASSLTGAQNLQETQYF.

Remarks on this clonotype: A much bigger clone sits one base away, suggesting this may be a read error. The chain couples TRBV7-2 to TRBJ2-3, with 7 bases fitting TRBD1. CDR1 SGHTA and CDR2 FQGNSA come from the germline V gene. This CDR3 contains 15 residues. As DNA, the CDR3 is TGTGCCAGCAGCTTGGCCGGGACAGAAACAGATACGCAGTGTTTT. This translates into CASSLAGTETDTQCF.

The table lists this clonotype with many counts. The V gene is TRBV29-1, the J gene TRBJ2-7; D ambiguous. Per germline, CDR1 SQVTM and CDR2 ANQGSEA. V was cut by 7 bases and J by 5 bases, with 12 bases left in between. CDR3 size: 11 residues. The CDR3 region is CSASKSDEQYF. As DNA, the CDR3 is TGCAGCGCCAGCAAGTCGGACGAGCAGTACTTC.

This clonotype was detected only a few times. J is TRBJ2-3 and V is TRBV11-2; TRBD1 agrees at 9 bases. CDR3 length: 16 amino acids. Germline V gene lookup returns CDR1 SGHAT and CDR2 FQNNGV. The ends lost 5 bases at V and 4 bases at J; junction bases unmatched: 10. The CDR3 DNA reads as TGTGCCAGCAGCCTCAGACTGGACAGGGGCCCAGATACGCAGTATTTT. As protein: CASSLRLDRGPDTQYF.

This clonotype was recorded many times. The DNA of the CDR3 is TGTGCCAGCAGCGCTGGACAGGGGGTGCGGGAGCAGTACTTC. As protein: CASSAGQGVREQYF. The chain combines TRBV7-8 with TRBJ2-7; 10 bases match TRBD1. The CDR3 length is 14 residues. Germline values: CDR1 SGHVS, CDR2 FQNEAQ. The V segment lost 5 bases and the J segment 7 bases; nucleotides outside the gene matches: 8.

This clonotype was detected ten times or more. V usage is TRBV7-2 and J usage is TRBJ2-1; TRBD1 agrees at 7 bases. Trimming cost V 0 bases and J 5 bases; bases outside gene matches: 7. The CDR3 has 16 residues. Germline CDR1 is SGHTA and CDR2 is FQGNSA. The CDR3 DNA sequence: TGTGCCAGCAGCTTAGCGGTGACAGGGCAAAACAATGAGCAGTTCTTC. It yields the protein CASSLAVTGQNNEQFF.

This clonotype was observed at least ten times. The CDR3 DNA is TGTGCCAGCAGCGCTACTAGCGGGAACGTCTACGAGCAGTACTTC. It is translated as CASSATSGNVYEQYF. This chain links TRBV7-2 with TRBJ2-7; 10 nucleotides align to TRBD2. The CDR3 consists of 15 residues. CDR1 and CDR2 (germline): SGHTA, FQGNSA. The V and J ends lost 5 bases and 3 bases, in that order; junction bases with no gene match: 7. The full variable domain, rest sourced from reference TRBV7-2 and TRBJ2-7, is GAGVSQSPSNKVTEKGKDVELRCDPISGHTALYWYRQSLGQGLEFLIYFQGNSAPDKSGLPSDRFSAERTGGSVSTLTIQRTQQEDSAVYLCASSATSGNVYEQYFGPGTRLTVT.

This chain connects TRBV6-2 or TRBV6-3 to TRBJ1-5; D possibly corresponds to TRBD1 (5 bases). Germline values: CDR1 MNHEY, CDR2 SVGEGT. The CDR3 loop spans 16 amino acids. The V gene lost 0 bases and the J gene lost 5 bases, with 14 bases spanning the gap. The CDR3 region is CASSYSKGQGYQPQHF. The CDR3 nucleotides read TGTGCCAGCAGTTACTCGAAAGGGCAGGGTTATCAGCCCCAGCATTTT.

This clonotype was recorded at least ten times. V and J are TRBV7-2 and TRBJ2-7; a possible D gene is TRBD2 (5 bases). This CDR3 contains 14 residues. Germline V gives CDR1 SGHTA, CDR2 FQGNSA. The V and J ends lost 5 bases and 0 bases respectively, with 11 bases between them. CDR3 bases: TGTGCCAGCAGCCTTGACTATACCTCCTACGAGCAGTACTTC. Translated, it gives CASSLDYTSYEQYF. The whole variable domain, filled in from reference TRBV7-2 and TRBJ2-7, reads GAGVSQSPSNKVTEKGKDVELRCDPISGHTALYWYRQSLGQGLEFLIYFQGNSAPDKSGLPSDRFSAERTGGSVSTLTIQRTQQEDSAVYLCASSLDYTSYEQYFGPGTRLTVT.

This clonotype was observed at least ten times. This sequence joins TRBV7-9 and TRBJ2-1; 7 positions agree with TRBD2. V trimming: 3 bases; J trimming: 8 bases; junction bases outside the gene matches: 10. The CDR3 runs to 15 residues. CDR1 and CDR2 (germline): SEHNR, FQNEAQ (reference sequence). CDR3 protein: CASSFTAGVFDEQFF. In DNA, the CDR3 is TGTGCCAGCAGCTTCACGGCGGGAGTCTTCGATGAGCAGTTCTTC.

The chain employs TRBV20-1 and TRBJ2-5, with D possibly being TRBD2 (6 bases). V lost 5 bases, J lost 2 bases, and 12 bases lay in between. Germline V gives CDR1 DFQATT, CDR2 SNEGSKA (reference sequence). This CDR3 contains 13 residues. CDR3 amino acids: CSAATGTQETQYF. The DNA for the CDR3 is TGCAGTGCTGCAACCGGGACTCAAGAGACCCAGTACTTC.

This clonotype was counted at least ten times. V usage is TRBV6-2 or TRBV6-3 and J usage is TRBJ1-3; D not resolved. Germline V lookup: CDR1 MNHEY, CDR2 SVGEGT. Trimming left V 2 bases short and J 5 bases short, with 10 bases between. The CDR3 spans 14 residues. The CDR3 DNA reads TGTGCCAGCAGTTACCGGCCGGGGAGAAACACCATATATTTT. Translated: CASSYRPGRNTIYF.

This clonotype has ten or more counts. The chain carries TRBV7-8 and TRBJ2-2, with 9 bases matching TRBD1. V trimming: 0 bases; J trimming: 4 bases; junction bases outside the gene matches: 12. The CDR3 length is 19 residues. Germline V lookup: CDR1 SGHVS, CDR2 FQNEAQ. The CDR3 sequence is CASSLAVHQGQGSTGELFF. CDR3 bases: TGTGCCAGCAGCTTAGCGGTGCATCAGGGACAGGGCTCCACCGGGGAGCTGTTTTTT.

Many counts were recorded for this clonotype. The rearrangement links TRBV28 to TRBJ2-5; D tentatively fits TRBD1 or TRBD2 (5 bases each). There are 15 residues in the CDR3. From germline, CDR1 is MDHEN and CDR2 SYDVKM. The V end was cut by 6 bases, the J end by 6 bases, with 20 bases between. The CDR3 loop reads CASSPRVRGLKTQYF. As DNA, the CDR3 is TGTGCCAGCAGCCCCCGGGTCCGGGGCTTAAAGACCCAGTACTTC.

Ten or more counts support this clonotype. CDR3 loop: CASSIRQDTEAFF. The DNA of the CDR3 is TGTGCCAGTAGTATACGACAGGACACTGAAGCTTTCTTT. The J gene is TRBJ1-1, the V gene TRBV19; possible D gene TRBD1, 6 bases. This CDR3 region has 13 residues. Germline V gene sequence: CDR1 LNHDA, CDR2 SQIVND (reference sequence). Trimming stripped 2 bases from V and 3 bases from J, with 7 bases between.